The rows below give T cell receptor beta chains drawn from one sample of a study of cytomegalovirus exposure and HLA in healthy donors. The table came from immunoSEQ multiplex PCR; TCRdb's copy has only in-frame clones and leaves some out. In the table there are 88,000 or so clones, approximately 66% of which are singletons. Specimen: PBMCs. These receptors all come from a male donor in good health and CMV-seropositive. Both conserved end residues are part of each CDR3. The D gene is left open where the match is weak. Part of the rows lack a size; the others show once, few, many or a class for expanded clones.

size	V	D	J	CDR3	DNA
few	TRBV4-2	TRBD2	TRBJ2-3	CASSQGGLAGVLVDTDTQYF	TGTGCCAGCAGCCAAGGGGGACTAGCGGGAGTCTTAGTAGACACAGATACGCAGTATTTT
.	TRBV6-1	.	TRBJ1-1	CASSARNTEAFF	TGTGCCAGCAGTGCGAGGAACACTGAAGCTTTCTTT
.	TRBV9	.	TRBJ1-1	CASSAMGGDNTEAFF	TGTGCCAGCAGCGCAATGGGGGGGGACAACACTGAAGCTTTCTTT
.	TRBV11-2	.	TRBJ1-1	CASSPSVFTEAFF	TGTGCCAGCAGCCCTAGCGTCTTCACTGAAGCTTTCTTT
.	TRBV5-8	.	TRBJ1-4	CASSLGQVNEKLFF	TGTGCCAGCAGCTTGGGACAGGTCAATGAAAAACTGTTTTTT
.	TRBV9	TRBD1	TRBJ2-6	CASSVSGQVLSGANVLTF	TGTGCCAGCAGCGTATCGGGACAGGTCCTCTCTGGGGCCAACGTCCTGACTTTC
.	TRBV4-3	.	TRBJ2-2	CASSQDPGGPSGELFF	TGCGCCAGCAGCCAAGATCCCGGGGGGCCTTCCGGGGAGCTGTTTTTT
once	TRBV7-9	.	TRBJ2-6	CASSLGAGQLSGANVLTF	TGTGCCAGCAGCTTAGGGGCAGGGCAGCTCTCTGGGGCCAACGTCCTGACTTTC
few	TRBV10-3	.	TRBJ1-5	CAINSAGDEPQHF	TGTGCCATCAATTCCGCAGGGGACGAGCCCCAGCATTTT
.	TRBV6-1	.	TRBJ1-5	CASSGQVVNQPQHF	TGTGCCAGCAGTGGACAGGTTGTCAATCAGCCCCAGCATTTT
.	TRBV6-5	.	TRBJ1-2	CASRRTALNYGYTF	TGTGCCAGCAGGAGGACAGCACTTAACTATGGCTACACCTTC
.	TRBV5-1	.	TRBJ2-2	CASSYGHANTGKLFF	TGCGCCAGCAGCTATGGGCACGCGAACACCGGGAAGCTGTTTTTT
once	TRBV7-9	.	TRBJ2-1	CASSSTRFHPGEQFF	TGTGCCAGCAGCTCAACTAGGTTTCACCCCGGTGAGCAGTTCTTC
.	TRBV7-9	.	TRBJ2-7	CASSLERHEQYF	TGTGCCAGCAGCTTAGAGAGGCACGAGCAGTACTTC
once	TRBV6-1	TRBD1	TRBJ1-1	CASSAQGASTEAFF	TGTGCCAGCAGTGCACAGGGGGCGAGCACTGAAGCTTTCTTT
once	TRBV18	.	TRBJ1-2	CASSPKQGGYGYTF	TGTGCCAGCTCACCAAAGCAGGGTGGCTATGGCTACACCTTC
.	TRBV5-4	.	TRBJ1-3	CASSSTASGAGNTIYF	TGTGCCAGCAGCTCGACGGCCTCTGGGGCCGGAAACACCATATATTTT
once	TRBV28	.	TRBJ2-1	CASSSPSYNEQFF	TGTGCCAGCAGTTCTCCTAGCTACAATGAGCAGTTCTTC
.	TRBV5-1	TRBD1	TRBJ1-2	CASSPDRVRGYTF	TGCGCCAGCAGCCCGGACAGGGTACGTGGCTACACCTTC
.	TRBV5-8	TRBD2	TRBJ2-7	CASSLGGLSSREQYF	TGTGCCAGCAGCTTGGGGGGACTATCCTCTAGGGAGCAGTACTTC
.	TRBV30	.	TRBJ2-7	CAWSGDTYPYEQYF	TGTGCCTGGAGTGGGGACACCTACCCCTACGAGCAGTACTTC
.	TRBV10-2	.	TRBJ1-2	CANSGTGSGYGYTF	TGCGCCAACAGTGGTACGGGGTCTGGATACGGCTACACCTTC
.	TRBV20-1	.	TRBJ1-2	CSARDRGSYTF	TGCAGTGCTAGAGACAGAGGAAGCTACACCTTC
.	TRBV19	.	TRBJ1-1	CASWRVGNTEAFF	TGTGCCAGTTGGAGGGTGGGGAACACTGAAGCTTTCTTT
.	TRBV7-2	TRBD1	TRBJ2-7	CASASLGTGTYEQYF	TGTGCCAGCGCCTCCCTCGGGACAGGGACCTACGAGCAGTACTTC
.	TRBV5-1	TRBD2	TRBJ2-2	CASSLGWTSVGELFF	TGCGCCAGCAGCTTGGGTTGGACTAGCGTCGGGGAGCTGTTTTTT
.	TRBV11-2	.	TRBJ2-2	CASSLLRETGELFF	TGTGCCAGCAGCCTATTGAGGGAAACCGGGGAGCTGTTTTTT
.	TRBV7-8	TRBD1	TRBJ1-5	CASSFGQGGNQPQHF	TGTGCCAGCAGCTTTGGACAGGGTGGCAATCAGCCCCAGCATTTT